Reported below is one T cell receptor beta chain. Its antigen is as yet unknown. This record comes from a study of beta chain features in type 1 diabetes. The V segment lost 5 bases and the J segment 4 bases; nucleotides outside the gene matches: 7. Germline V gene data show CDR1 as SGHVS and CDR2 as FQNEAQ. The CDR3 is 15 amino acids. Findings and caveats of the study: Fewer insertions but more deletions were seen at VDJ junctions in type 1 diabetes patients.

Expressed TCRB transcripts were sequenced because the entire RNA isolate underwent reverse transcription. Roughly 3.6 million reads per sample on average were obtained from naive, central memory and regulatory T cell samples. The method was immunoSEQ multiplex PCR; TCRdb's version includes in-frame clones alone and lacks a portion of them. The sample yields about 290,000 clones, roughly 8% seen once. Sequencing input: central memory CD4+ T cells from blood. This TCR came from a woman under 30 in good health. The chain carries TRBV7-8 and TRBJ1-4; 7 nucleotides match TRBD1. The CDR3 DNA sequence: TGTGCCAGCAGCCACAACAGGGGCCGTAATGAAAAACTGTTTTTT. This gives the protein CASSHNRGRNEKLFF.